This T cell receptor (beta chain) originates from a study of response to subunit inactivated influenza vaccine. Each CDR3 protein gets one entry after TCRdb re-called the RT-PCR reads with MiXCR. This table has around 200,000 distinct CDR3 sequences, 12% appearing once. In addition, the sample was reused for a study of T cells expressing NK-cell markers. As that report states: Generation of TCR beta cDNA was performed by 5'RACE template switching incorporating UMIs.

The sample was CD8+ T cells sorted from PBMCs, taken less than 13 days after vaccination. This clonotype was sampled from a man in his fifties who received an inactivated influenza vaccine.

The CDR3 sequence: CASSIPGLASGHEQFF. The CDR3 DNA reads as TGTGCCAGCAGTATCCCCGGACTAGCGAGTGGCCATGAGCAGTTCTTC. The genes are TRBV28 and TRBJ2-1, with 9 bases identical to TRBD2. V dropped 5 bases and J dropped 8; count of bases not matched to a gene: 13. CDR3 length: 16 amino acids. Germline V gives CDR1 MDHEN, CDR2 SYDVKM.